The present TCR beta chain was sequenced within a study of response to subunit inactivated influenza vaccine. General observations from the study: New T cells are recruited in small numbers by each seasonal influenza vaccination, according to the authors' suggestion.

This CDR3 has 15 amino acids. Germline CDR1 and CDR2: SGHRS and YFSETQ. The V end lost 2 bases, the J end lost 2 bases, and 10 bases lay between the germline ends. As to this clonotype: Its antigen is currently unknown.

In TCRdb, the RT-PCR reads were re-called with MiXCR into one record per CDR3 protein. The sample has roughly 500,000 distinct CDR3 sequences; 15% to 20% are singletons. The rearrangement joins TRBV5-1 to TRBJ2-2, with D perhaps matching TRBD1 (6 bases). Material: CD4+ T cells sorted from PBMCs, obtained less than 25 months after vaccination. This receptor was identified in a man between 45 and 75 years old who received an inactivated influenza vaccine. The CDR3 region is CASSFRTDNTGELFF. CDR3 sequence (DNA): TGCGCCAGCAGCTTCAGGACAGACAACACCGGGGAGCTGTTTTTT.